The source of this TCR beta chain is a study of T cell responses to AZD1222 COVID-19 vaccine. The V end was cut by 2 bases, the J end by 0 bases, with 8 bases between. Germline CDR1 is SGHRS and CDR2 is YFSETQ. CDR3 length: 14 amino acids. A note on this clone: The antigen remains undetermined. Other DNA sequences of this sample code for an identical CDR3.

General study results and limits: Repertoires were obtained only post-peak T cell response. Donors were chiefly white British, with a greater number of females, and clonal diversity was perhaps underestimated.

TCRdb's copy holds only in-frame clones and misses some; the assay was immunoSEQ multiplex PCR. The table shows roughly 100,000 clones, with about 88% occurring only once. The chain carries TRBV5-1 and TRBJ1-2; tentatively, D is TRBD1 (5 bases). The TCR originated in an adult in good health. Specimen: peripheral blood, collected on day 0 of AZD1222 vaccination. The chain's CDR3 is CASSLDSPNYGYTF. CDR3 sequence (DNA): TGCGCCAGCAGCTTAGACAGCCCTAACTATGGCTACACCTTC. Based on the CDR3 plus reference TRBV5-1 and TRBJ1-2, the full variable domain is KAGVTQTPRYLIKTRGQQVTLSCSPISGHRSVSWYQQTPGQGLQFLFEYFSETQRNKGNFPGRFSGRQFSNSRSEMNVSTLELGDSALYLCASSLDSPNYGYTFGSGTRLTVV.